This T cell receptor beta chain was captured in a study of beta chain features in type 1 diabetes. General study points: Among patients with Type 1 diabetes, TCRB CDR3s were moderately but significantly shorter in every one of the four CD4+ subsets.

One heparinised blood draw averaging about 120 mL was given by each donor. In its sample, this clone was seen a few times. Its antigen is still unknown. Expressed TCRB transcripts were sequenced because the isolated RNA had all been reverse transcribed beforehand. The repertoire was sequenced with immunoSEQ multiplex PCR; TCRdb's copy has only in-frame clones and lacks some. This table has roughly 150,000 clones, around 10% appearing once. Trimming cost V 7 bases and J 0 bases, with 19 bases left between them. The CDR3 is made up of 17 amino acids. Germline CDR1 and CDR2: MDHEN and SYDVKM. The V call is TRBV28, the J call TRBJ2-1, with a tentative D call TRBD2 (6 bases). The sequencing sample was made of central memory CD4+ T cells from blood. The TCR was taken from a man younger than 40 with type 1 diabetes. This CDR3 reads CASNYLAVKSSYNEQFF. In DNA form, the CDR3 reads TGTGCCAGCAACTACTTAGCGGTAAAGAGCTCCTACAATGAGCAGTTCTTC.